These 21 T cell receptor beta chains came from one sample sequenced in a study of T-cell memory formation after mild COVID-19. TCRdb re-called the 5' RACE reads through MiXCR, storing one row per CDR3 protein. Among almost 550,000 distinct CDR3 sequences listed, 20% were seen once. Sample: PBMCs or a T cell subset sorted from them (not recorded which). These receptors originate from an adult woman who had mild COVID-19 (a few samples of this study predate the infection). Cell type and time point are not known.

The chain employs TRBV3-1 and TRBJ2-2; D remains unclear. This CDR3 region has 11 residues. V was trimmed by 2 bases and J by 7 bases, leaving 2 bases between them. In germline, CDR1 is LGHDT, CDR2 YNNKEL (reference sequence). CDR3 in DNA: TGTGCCAGCAGCCAATTCGGGGAGCTGTTTTTT. Amino acid sequence: CASSQFGELFF.

This clonotype occurred a few times. The chain employs TRBV5-5 and TRBJ1-5; D is perhaps TRBD1 (6 bases). Germline V lookup: CDR1 SGHKS, CDR2 YYEKEE (reference sequence). V lost 4 bases and J lost 5, with 16 bases in between. CDR3 size: 15 residues. The CDR3 bases are TGTGCCAGCAGCGCAGACCCGGCAGGGGATCAGCCCCAGCATTTT. Translation: CASSADPAGDQPQHF.

The CDR3 protein is CASSPDRSGANTEAFF. For the CDR3, the DNA is TGTGCCAGCAGTCCTGACCGATCTGGAGCGAACACTGAAGCTTTCTTT. The chain has TRBV12-3 or TRBV12-4 and TRBJ1-1; D unclear. CDR3 length: 16 residues. V gave up 5 bases and J gave up 1 base, with 17 bases separating them.

The CDR3, as DNA: TGTGCCAGCAGTTTGGATCTAGCGAGGAGCTCCTACAATGAGCAGTTCTTC. It translates to CASSLDLARSSYNEQFF. The chain couples TRBV28 to TRBJ2-1, with D possibly matching TRBD2 (6 bases). Per the germline V gene, CDR1 is MDHEN and CDR2 is SYDVKM. The CDR3 extends over 17 amino acids. Deletions cut 3 bases from V and 0 bases from J, with 15 bases between.

This clonotype was seen a few times. The chain is built from TRBV5-5 and TRBJ2-1; no firm D call. Trimming left V 6 bases short and J 2 bases short, with 12 bases between. In germline, CDR1 is SGHKS, CDR2 YYEKEE (reference sequence). The CDR3 sequence is 14 residues long. In DNA, the CDR3 is TGTGCCAGCATCCAGACGTGGGCCTACAATGAGCAGTTCTTC. Amino acids: CASIQTWAYNEQFF.

This clonotype has more than one count but fewer than ten. The chain uses TRBV15 and TRBJ2-2; TRBD2 agrees at 14 bases. Germline values: CDR1 LNHNV, CDR2 YYDKDF (reference sequence). This CDR3 is 20 amino acids long. Germline trimming cut 1 base from V and 1 base from J; bases unmatched to any gene: 8. CDR3 in DNA: TGTGCCACCAGCAGAGCGAGGGGACTAGCGGGAGTATTGAACACCGGGGAGCTGTTTTTT. Its translation is CATSRARGLAGVLNTGELFF.

This clonotype was seen only a few times. CDR3 region: CATSASSGGVAKNIQYF. CDR3 sequence (DNA): TGTGCCACCAGTGCTTCCTCAGGGGGCGTAGCCAAAAACATTCAGTACTTC. The V gene is TRBV24-1, the J gene TRBJ2-4; 8 bases align to TRBD1. CDR3 length equals 17 residues. Germline CDR1 KGHDR, CDR2 SFDVKD. V was clipped by 5 bases and J by 0 bases; unmatched bases: 8.

This clonotype showed up just a few times. The V and J genes are TRBV27 and TRBJ1-5; D is unclear. Germline lookup yields CDR1 MNHEY and CDR2 SMNVEV (reference sequence). The CDR3 spans 16 residues. The V gene lost 5 bases and the J gene lost 7 bases, with 21 bases spanning the gap. The CDR3 here is CASSPESSSPWQPQHF. For the CDR3, the DNA is TGTGCCAGCAGTCCTGAATCCTCGTCCCCGTGGCAGCCCCAGCATTTT.

The table lists this clonotype with a few counts. The rearrangement joins TRBV7-3 to TRBJ2-3; D not certain. The V end was cut by 3 bases, the J end by 3 bases, with 7 bases between. The CDR3 length is 13 residues. The germline V gene encodes CDR1 SGHTA and CDR2 FQGTGA. CDR3 protein: CASSLVWTDTQYF. The CDR3 DNA follows: TGTGCCAGCAGCTTGGTGTGGACAGATACGCAGTATTTT.

This clonotype showed up just a few times. The V gene is TRBV3-1, the J gene TRBJ1-1; 10 positions agree with TRBD1. V was pared by 4 bases and J by 0 bases, with 8 bases of the junction left unmatched. Looked up from germline, CDR1 is LGHDT and CDR2 is YNNKEL (reference sequence). The CDR3 is 17 amino acids. CDR3 loop: CASSPRQGARMNTEAFF. In nucleotides, the CDR3 is TGTGCCAGCAGCCCACGACAGGGGGCACGCATGAACACTGAAGCTTTCTTT.

V is TRBV29-1 and J is TRBJ1-1; D unclear. The germline CDR1 and CDR2 sequences are SQVTM and ANQGSEA. With 0 bases removed from V and 10 bases from J, the gap between germline ends came to 0 bases. CDR3 length: 8 residues. CDR3 sequence: CSVEEAFF. As DNA, the CDR3 is TGCAGCGTTGAAGAAGCTTTCTTT.

This clonotype was seen a few times. The chain combines TRBV7-3 with TRBJ2-3; 8 nucleotides agree with TRBD1. J was trimmed by 4 bases and V by 4 bases; bases with no gene match: 7. The CDR3 is 15 amino acids. Germline V CDR1 and CDR2: SGHTA, FQGTGA. In DNA form, the CDR3 reads TGTGCCAGCAGCTCGATCGGACAGGGTGCAGATACGCAGTATTTT. This encodes CASSSIGQGADTQYF.

This clonotype has just a few counts. The V gene is TRBV5-5, the J gene TRBJ1-5; a weak D match, TRBD1 (6 bases). V shed 3 bases and J shed 6 bases, with 16 bases lying between them. The germline gives CDR1 SGHKS, CDR2 YYEKEE (reference sequence). There are 15 residues in the CDR3. CDR3 in amino acids: CASSWGPGVGQPQHF. In DNA, the CDR3 is TGTGCCAGCAGCTGGGGTCCAGGGGTGGGTCAGCCCCAGCATTTT. Looking up the rest from reference TRBV5-5 and TRBJ1-5 gives the full variable domain: DAGVTQSPTHLIKTRGQQVTLRCSPISGHKSVSWYQQVLGQGPQFIFQYYEKEERGRGNFPDRFSARQFPNYSSELNVNALLLGDSALYLCASSWGPGVGQPQHFGDGTRLSIL.

This clonotype was seen a few times. J is TRBJ1-5 and V is TRBV7-9; D gene uncertain. With 1 base removed from V and 14 bases from J, the gap between germline ends came to 12 bases. Germline-derived CDR1 and CDR2 are SEHNR and FQNEAQ (reference sequence). The CDR3 totals 12 residues. The CDR3 loop is CASSLDGRREHF. Written as DNA, the CDR3 is TGTGCCAGCAGCTTAGATGGGAGACGCGAGCATTTT.

The table lists this clonotype with a few counts. The chain carries TRBV5-1 and TRBJ2-3; 7 bases agree with TRBD2. V dropped 5 bases and J dropped 5; count of bases not matched to a gene: 8. The CDR3 runs to 14 residues. CDR1 and CDR2 (germline): SGHRS, YFSETQ. The CDR3 reads CASRAGRVQDTQYF. The CDR3 coding sequence is TGCGCCAGCAGAGCGGGGAGGGTTCAAGATACGCAGTATTTT.

This clonotype was counted only a few times. V is TRBV4-1 and J is TRBJ2-2, with TRBD2 matching 9 bases. The CDR3 spans 16 residues. Trimming removed 4 bases from V and 4 bases from J; junction bases left unmatched: 7. Germline V CDR1 and CDR2: MGHRA, YSYEKL. CDR3 loop: CASSLLAGTSTGELFF. The CDR3 coding sequence is TGCGCCAGCAGCCTCCTAGCGGGAACATCCACCGGGGAGCTGTTTTTT.

This clonotype was picked up one time. The chain carries TRBV12-3 or TRBV12-4 and TRBJ1-1; D unclear. Trimming took 6 bases from V and 5 from J, leaving 13 bases between them. This CDR3 is built from 13 residues. The chain's CDR3 is CASSPVGWTEAFF. DNA of the CDR3: TGTGCCAGCAGCCCCGTTGGGTGGACTGAAGCTTTCTTT.

The rearrangement uses TRBV29-1 and TRBJ2-1; D may be TRBD1 or TRBD2 (5 bases each). This CDR3 spans 14 amino acids. The V and J ends lost 7 bases and 4 bases respectively, with 17 bases between them. Germline values: CDR1 SQVTM, CDR2 ANQGSEA. CDR3 DNA: TGCAGCGCAGAGACAGAGGGGCGGTACAATGAGCAGTTCTTC. Encoded protein: CSAETEGRYNEQFF.

CDR3 DNA sequence: TGTGCCACCAGCAGAGATTTGGGAAACACCGCGGCTTTCTTT. Protein: CATSRDLGNTAAFF. The gene calls are TRBV15 and TRBJ1-1; D unresolved. V was clipped by 0 bases and J by 11 bases, with 16 bases between them. Per the germline V gene, CDR1 is LNHNV and CDR2 is YYDKDF (reference sequence). This CDR3 region has 14 residues. The full variable domain, completed using reference TRBV15 and TRBJ1-1, is DAMVIQNPRYQVTQFGKPVTLSCSQTLNHNVMYWYQQKSSQAPKLLFHYYDKDFNNEADTPDNFQSRRPNTSFCFLDIRSPGLGDTAMYLCATSRDLGNTAAFFGQGTRLTVV.

The V call is TRBV12-3 or TRBV12-4, the J call TRBJ1-2; tentative D call: TRBD1 (5 bases). The CDR3 length is 15 residues. The V and J ends lost 6 bases and 4 bases respectively, with 18 bases between them. The chain's CDR3 is CASSHTRAGGYGYTF. The CDR3 nucleotides are TGTGCCAGCAGCCACACTAGGGCTGGGGGCTATGGCTACACCTTC.

The rearrangement links TRBV29-1 to TRBJ1-1; possibly TRBD1 for D (5 bases). Trimming stripped 4 bases from V and 3 bases from J, with 6 bases between. The CDR3 is 11 residues long. Germline CDR1 and CDR2: SQVTM and ANQGSEA. The CDR3 DNA sequence: TGCAGCGTTGTGACAGACACTGAAGCTTTCTTT. Its translation is CSVVTDTEAFF.